One sample yielded the 14 T cell receptor beta chains listed below, sequenced in a study of vaccination and CD4 T cells after COVID-19. The Oncomine TCR Beta short-read assay was applied to DNA of cultured CD4+ T cells. Using its own MiXCR run on the PCR reads, TCRdb lists one record per CDR3 protein. The table shows about 15,000 distinct CDR3 sequences, with 52% occurring only once. As to treatment: 10-day PBMC culture with coronavirus spike peptide pools or control peptides (ViraFEST assay). Their recognized antigens are unknown. The sequenced sample consisted of CD4+ T cells from blood, cultured in vitro. These TCRs come from a human donor who had recovered from COVID-19.

The V call is TRBV12-3 or TRBV12-4, the J call TRBJ2-2; D not resolved. Trimming removed 7 bases from V and 0 bases from J, with 6 bases in between. This CDR3 has 13 amino acids. CDR3 DNA sequence: TGTGCCAGCAAGGGCCCGAACACCGGGGAGCTGTTTTTT. It codes for CASKGPNTGELFF.

The J gene is TRBJ2-3, the V gene TRBV11-2, with TRBD2 matching over 7 bases. CDR3 length equals 15 residues. Germline assignment: CDR1 SGHAT and CDR2 FQNNGV. J lost 6 bases, V lost 4 bases, and 10 bases had no gene match. CDR3 in DNA: TGTGCCAGCAGCTCCGGGGGGAGGATGGCTGATACGCAGTATTTT. Translating it yields CASSSGGRMADTQYF.

The chain uses TRBV19 and TRBJ2-3, with D possibly being TRBD1 (5 bases). V was shortened by 7 bases and J by 0 bases, with 11 bases between the two germline ends. Germline CDR1 LNHDA, CDR2 SQIVND (reference sequence). The CDR3 runs 14 residues. CDR3 protein: CASNRGSSTDTQYF. The CDR3, as DNA: TGTGCCAGTAATAGGGGTTCTAGCACAGATACGCAGTATTTT.

The table lists this clonotype with a few counts. The chain is built from TRBV20-1 and TRBJ2-3, with D possibly being TRBD2 (5 bases). This CDR3 has 16 amino acids. CDR1 and CDR2 (germline): DFQATT, SNEGSKA (reference sequence). The V end lost 3 bases, the J end lost 2 bases, and 18 bases lay between the germline ends. The CDR3 sequence: CSASFGQDWVTDTQYF. The DNA of the CDR3 is TGCAGTGCTAGTTTCGGGCAGGACTGGGTCACAGATACGCAGTATTTT.

The chain links TRBV6-5 to TRBJ2-1; TRBD2 might be the D (5 bases). The CDR3 extends over 11 amino acids. From germline, CDR1 is MNHEY and CDR2 SVGAGI. V shed 4 bases and J shed 10 bases, with 8 bases lying between them. DNA for the CDR3: TGTGCCAGCAGTTTATCGGGGGAGCAGTTCTTC. Encoded protein: CASSLSGEQFF.

The chain combines TRBV12-3 or TRBV12-4 with TRBJ2-7; D uncertain. CDR3 length: 15 amino acids. Trimming left V 3 bases short and J 3 bases short, with 15 bases between. The chain's CDR3 is CASSFSVTSVYEQYF. The DNA for the CDR3 is TGTGCCAGCAGTTTCTCAGTGACCTCAGTCTACGAGCAGTACTTC.

This chain uses TRBV11-3 with TRBJ2-7, with D possibly being TRBD1 (6 bases). The CDR3 totals 15 residues. Germline-derived CDR1 and CDR2 are SGHNT and YENEEA. V was shortened by 0 bases and J by 4 bases, with 13 bases between the two germline ends. The CDR3 protein is CASSLDYRDTYEQYF. In DNA form, the CDR3 reads TGTGCCAGCAGCTTAGATTACCGGGACACTTACGAGCAGTACTTC.

V usage is TRBV11-1 and J usage is TRBJ2-5; possible D gene TRBD1, 5 bases. Germline lookup yields CDR1 SGHAT and CDR2 FQDESV (reference sequence). The CDR3 totals 14 residues. The V and J ends lost 8 bases and 0 bases respectively, with 13 bases between them. CDR3 in amino acids: CASQWRQYQETQYF. CDR3 coding DNA: TGTGCCAGCCAGTGGAGACAGTACCAAGAGACCCAGTACTTC.

As concerns this clonotype: One junction end disagrees with the germline gene, perhaps due to a read error. The chain joins TRBV20-1 to TRBJ1-5; D perhaps matches TRBD1 (6 bases). CDR3 length equals 19 residues. CDR1 is DFQATT, CDR2 SNEGSKA, per germline (reference sequence). CDR3 nucleotide sequence: TGCAGTGCTAGCCCGCCGAGGTGGGTCGACAGGAAAAGCAATCAGCACCAGCATTTT. Protein sequence: CSASPPRWVDRKSNQHQHF.

This rearrangement joins TRBV7-2 to TRBJ2-3, with 8 nucleotides matching TRBD1. V shed 6 bases and J 2 bases; nucleotides not matched to a gene: 7. This CDR3 region has 15 residues. CDR1 and CDR2 (germline): SGHTA, FQGNSA. The CDR3 is CASRYDRGPTDTQYF. As DNA, the CDR3 is TGTGCCAGCAGATACGACAGGGGCCCCACAGATACGCAGTATTTT.

The genes are TRBV27 and TRBJ1-1, with TRBD1 identical over 8 bases. Germline V gene sequence: CDR1 MNHEY, CDR2 SMNVEV (reference sequence). V was pared by 9 bases and J by 1 base, with 7 bases of the junction left unmatched. The CDR3 contains 14 residues. In DNA, the CDR3 is TGTGCCAGTCGAGCCCAGGGGGCGAACACTGAAGCTTTCTTT. This encodes CASRAQGANTEAFF.

V gene TRBV24-1 combines with J gene TRBJ2-5; D unclear. Germline loops: CDR1 KGHDR, CDR2 SFDVKD. Trimming took off 6 bases at V and 3 bases at J, with 10 bases between the two ends. The CDR3 loop spans 13 amino acids. The CDR3 bases are TGTGCCACCAGTAGGGCAGGCGAAGAGACCCAGTACTTC. Translating it yields CATSRAGEETQYF.

This clonotype came up once. CDR3 loop: CASSWDRGYEQYF. As DNA, the CDR3 is TGTGCCAGCAGCTGGGACAGGGGCTACGAGCAGTACTTC. This chain joins TRBV7-2 and TRBJ2-7; 10 nucleotides line up with TRBD1. Losses at the gene ends were 4 bases for V and 3 bases for J; bases not matched to a gene: 0. From germline, CDR1 is SGHTA and CDR2 FQGNSA. The CDR3 is 13 amino acids.

This chain links TRBV10-3 with TRBJ2-2, with D perhaps being TRBD1 or TRBD2 (5 bases each). V dropped 8 bases and J dropped 4 bases, with 14 bases sitting between them. This CDR3 contains 14 residues. In germline, CDR1 is ENHRY, CDR2 SYGVKD. The CDR3 DNA is TGTGCCATCGAAAGGGGAGAACGCACCGGGGAGCTGTTTTTT. Its translation is CAIERGERTGELFF.